The T cell receptor beta chain under discussion was sequenced for a study of blood T cell repertoires in COVID-19. Across the study: Whether acute or convalescent, the COVID-19 samples came from the United States, Italy and Spain.

This clone has a handful of counts. J lost 0 bases, V lost 6 bases, and 13 bases had no gene match. The CDR3 is 17 residues long. Germline CDR1 ENHRY, CDR2 SYGVKD. Assignment of participants to cohorts was predicated upon participant-reported clinical history. Cohort 3 donors were reported recovered after two negative PCRs, clearance, or symptom resolution. TCRdb keeps only in-frame clones here, not all; method: immunoSEQ multiplex PCR. The sample has 300,000 to 350,000 clones, about 90% seen once; the top ten hold less than 5.5%. This clonotype was sampled from a man in his thirties or forties who had recovered from COVID-19. The sample comprised PBMCs or T cells enriched from blood (not recorded which). The rearrangement links TRBV10-3 to TRBJ1-2, with 7 bases that match TRBD1. CDR3 protein: CAISSMTGRGANYGYTF. CDR3 nucleotide sequence: TGTGCCATCAGCTCCATGACAGGGCGAGGGGCTAACTATGGCTACACCTTC.